This T cell receptor (beta chain) was found in a study of blood T cell repertoires in COVID-19. Study-level background: T cells, B-cell-depleted T cells, or PBMCs supplied cDNA or gDNA.

Authors' processing steps: For nucleated cells, counts were estimated from reference gene primer amplification. Produced via immunoSEQ multiplex PCR; TCRdb's table is partial and in-frame only. V and J calls and clone size are as listed in that table; D and trimming were resolved from the DNA. The sample lists around 300,000 clones; approximately 90% were seen once. In terms of age and location, participants ranged from about 18 to 90 years and lived in under 30 US areas. Trimming cost V 6 bases and J 6 bases, with 24 bases left between them. The CDR3 has 16 amino acids. Germline loops: CDR1 KGHSH, CDR2 LQKENI.

Sequencing was done on a sample of PBMCs or T cells enriched from blood (not recorded which). The source of this sequence is a woman aged 18-35 years who had recovered from COVID-19. The rearrangement links TRBV18 to TRBJ2-7, with a weak D call TRBD1 (5 bases). CDR3 protein: CASSEQTRQGSGEQYF. The CDR3 bases are TGTGCCAGCTCCGAACAAACGAGGCAGGGATCTGGCGAGCAGTACTTC.